This T cell receptor (beta chain) was observed in a study of cytomegalovirus exposure and HLA in healthy donors (TCRdb year 2017). With regard to the full study: An earlier analysis of 587 of the donors reported approximately 300 Gb of sequence data and about 120 million unique TCR beta sequences obtained from 150 million to 200 million T cells. The study aimed to test whether cataloging public T cell receptors could reveal signatures of past pathogen exposure. About five DR-DQ haplotypes were treated as single units for association and clustering because of strong linkage in the cohort. All discovery cohort repertoires had been generated using a single sequencing platform. An earlier analysis of approximately 500 of the donors applied high-throughput TCR beta sequencing to assess whether each TCR beta V gene segment acted as functional or pseudogenic. High-throughput TCR immunosequencing, statistical association of individual TCRs with disease status, and machine learning were combined to predict cytomegalovirus infection status. In a later genetic analysis, genome-wide SNP genotypes for 398 of the 666 donors were used, and that subset was treated as a discovery cohort. An early release covering roughly 640 HLA-typed donors comprised roughly 300 gigabases of sequencing data and around 80 million unique TCR sequences. The later analysis used no new phenotypic data to find candidate immune exposures, relying instead on TCR beta sequences and their occurrence across donors. Typing coverage varied by locus: roughly 629-640 donors for A, B, C, DRB1 and DQB1; roughly 560 for DQA1; more than 600 for DPA1; approximately 470 for DPB1. Among the roughly 400 genotyped donors, under 90% belonged to the genetic ancestry cluster associated with self-reported Caucasian donors. Across some 400 genotyped donors of the cohort, an average of about 220,000 unique TCR beta nucleotide sequences per donor were sequenced, and roughly 20% of those sequences were non-productive. Both class I and class II loci were covered by HLA typing, at four-digit resolution. In addition to the first cohort of 666 subjects, a separate validation cohort of approximately 130 different subjects was used. Donor age, sex, ethnicity and CMV serostatus were compiled together with the repertoire data. A later analysis re-analyzed previously published TCR beta repertoires from roughly 630 donors and added high-resolution HLA genotyping to study TCR occurrence patterns. The study used immunosequencing to profile the T cell repertoires of 600 to 850 subjects and linked those repertoires to cytomegalovirus serostatus. Broad study findings and their caveats: Linkage disequilibrium might explain the correlated functional status among segregating V segments, but an unknown experimental factor could not be ruled out. In an earlier analysis of more than 500 of the donors, most TCR beta V segments appeared in productive rearrangements about 87% or about 30% of the time, broadly matching IMGT annotations. A total of fewer than 200 TCR beta chains were listed by the study as associated with cytomegalovirus. The only immune exposure information available for the cohort was CMV serostatus. In a later analysis, over 15,000 TCR beta sequences were associated with specific HLA alleles at a false discovery rate of 0.05. The authors suggested that the approach could potentially be extended to other disease states and immunological phenotypes. A later genetic analysis associated a missense DCLRE1C variant with V-gene and J-gene trimming of TCR beta chains, and an independent cohort replicated the association. A later analysis found that TCR association rates varied across HLA loci, with DRB1 alleles showing the most associated TCRs and HLA-C alleles the fewest. In both the original and validation cohorts, the classifier was reported to diagnose cytomegalovirus status with high specificity and sensitivity. Only TCR beta chains were sequenced in this cohort, and the absence of alpha or paired-chain data limited detectable features. Some IMGT-functional V segments, including TRBV6-2 and TRBV6-3, could not be distinguished by the 87-base-pair reads and were therefore excluded. In vitro tests confirmed that a few of the cytomegalovirus-associated TCR beta chains recognize cytomegalovirus antigens. A cluster of highly shared sequence variants was judged likely to be a technical artifact of the sequencing pipeline. Compared with the roughly 720-donor mean, donors in an Asian-associated ancestry cluster had fewer N-insertions in productive TCRs, according to a later genetic analysis. Sequencing depth was assumed to be roughly uniform across donors in the presence/absence analyses, though that assumption may not hold. According to a later analysis, parvovirus B19, influenza, CMV and Epstein-Barr virus appeared linked to several top co-occurrence clusters. While some public TCRs were present in many individuals, most TCR sequences turned up only very rarely across donors. Because HLA typing was missing for some donors at each locus, association tests included only the typed subset. A later analysis found that most CMV-associated TCR beta chains appeared HLA-restricted, with HLA associations seemingly driven largely by CMV exposure. Because counts were too low, more than 15 rarely observed V segments, including chromosome 9 orphons, were left out of the earlier analysis of about 620 of the donors. Assigning TCR associations to individual alleles was difficult when HLA alleles, especially DR and DQ, strongly co-occurred. Compared with equally common non-associated chains, HLA-associated TCR beta chains in a later analysis were more clonally expanded and had lower generation probabilities. A further reported finding was that TCR beta sequences accurately predicted the HLA-A and HLA-B alleles for most subjects in the first cohort.

The germline V gene (reference sequence) specifies LNHDA as CDR1 and SQIVND as CDR2. The germline V and J ends show losses of 5 bases and 7 bases respectively, and no gene match explains 16 bases of the junction. Counted from cysteine to phenylalanine, this CDR3 has 17 amino acids. Only the CDR3 region is kept as DNA, spanning 51 bases read in frame from base 1. The method behind the library was the immunoSEQ multiplex PCR assay. For the multiplex PCR, a mixture combining 60 forward primers for TCR Vbeta segments and 13 reverse primers for TCR Jbeta segments was used. Amplification of the CDR3 region of rearranged TCR beta genes was performed with a multiplex PCR assay on genomic DNA. On the Illumina HiSeq System, the amplified TCR beta libraries were sequenced as 87-base-pair reads. The source study handled its data this way. In a later analysis, tens of millions of unique TCR beta chains were counted across the 500 to 850 repertoires, and roughly 10 million of these chains were shared by at least two donors. To remove PCR and sequencing errors, raw reads were error-corrected and collapsed into unique sequences using a nearest-neighbor algorithm that merged closely related sequences. To assign V, D and J gene segments, CDR3 sequences were aligned to IMGT reference sequences. For a sequence to be retained, a match of at least six nucleotides to both a V gene segment and a J gene segment was required. A rearrangement counted as productive if the CDR3 had no stop codons and remained in frame with V and J, and every other rearrangement counted as non-productive. CDR3 was defined according to IMGT convention as the region running from the second conserved V-encoded cysteine to the conserved J-encoded phenylalanine. The earlier analysis of about 570 of the donors excluded any sequence lacking an unambiguous match to a single V gene segment. In an earlier analysis of around 600 of the donors, V segments were called functional above 56.7% productive rearrangements and were called segregating when the between-donor standard deviation exceeded 5%. A statistical classification framework was built to diagnose cytomegalovirus status from the catalog of TCR beta chain sequences. In a later analysis, TCR nucleotide sequences were compared against IMGT/GENE-DB human TR gene sequences so that V and J genes could be assigned. A later analysis assigned CDR3 sequences and most-parsimonious VDJ recombination scenarios with the TCRdist pipeline. In a later analysis, each TCR beta chain was defined by its CDR3 amino acid sequence together with its V-gene family, and reads lacking a unique V-gene family were excluded. As a way to deal with suspected cross-contamination and a sequencing artifact, a later analysis dropped 450 to 700 nucleotide sequences that were highly shared and had low generation probability. In a later analysis, a clonal expansion index was calculated for each public chain from normalized within-repertoire ranks of inferred template counts. A later analysis computed generation probabilities with a VDJ recombination model fitted to out-of-frame rearrangements, and checked the results against IGoR. A later analysis scored TCR-TCR, TCR-HLA and TCR-CMV co-occurrence with hypergeometric tests, applying a repertoire-size bias correction to TCR pairs. To estimate false discovery rates, a later analysis permuted the HLA or CMV assignments 20 times. In a later analysis, co-occurring TCRs were grouped with DBSCAN, and TCRdist sequence similarity was added when clustering was performed within HLA-allele-positive subsets. Co-occurrence clustering excluded repertoires with fewer than 30,000 or more than 120,000 public chains, plus five with anomalous nucleotide sharing. Sourced from immuneACCESS, this table was stored by TCRdb with only in-frame sequences that have V and J called. A share of the clones is absent; for the studies checked, an unresolved V gene accounts for under half, and the remainder has no known explanation. V and J calls and clone size are as listed in that table; D and trimming were resolved from the DNA. The sample data list some 98,000 clones, and around 80% of these were observed just once. The leading ten clones occupy over 1.1% of the sample.

The cohort comprised 666 healthy bone marrow donors. All cohort members were sampled while nominally healthy, although unrecorded immune exposures were likely present. The donor tested CMV seronegative and was one of the 352 seronegative cohort members. Every donor gave a peripheral blood sample, and the peripheral blood mononuclear cells from that sample were used for TCR beta sequencing. Genomic DNA extraction from the blood cell samples was performed with the Qiagen DNeasy Blood Extraction Kit. Worth noting for this clone: It lacks a known antigen. No clone much larger than this one lies a single base away; base qualities are absent.

Here the chain combines TRBV19 and TRBJ2-1; a stretch of 8 junction bases matches TRBD1. The receptor's source is a man aged 35 to 55 in good health and CMV-seronegative. The sequencing sample was made of PBMCs. The CDR3 in this case is CASSQPTDRGTRNEQFF. The sequence in DNA is TGTGCCAGTAGTCAACCAACAGACAGGGGCACGAGAAATGAGCAGTTCTTC.